This T cell receptor (beta chain) was sequenced during a study of cytomegalovirus exposure and HLA in healthy donors. Clones were read by immunoSEQ multiplex PCR, and TCRdb kept only the in-frame ones, dropping some. The sample has 350,000 or so clones, more than 80% seen once. The CDR3 consists of 16 residues. The V gene lost 1 base and the J gene lost 0 bases, with 9 bases spanning the gap. Germline V gives CDR1 SNHLY, CDR2 FYNNEI. General study results and limits: There were some public TCRs occurring in many donors, but most TCR sequences were rare. In vitro assays verified that a few CMV-associated chains recognized CMV antigens specifically. 150 to 200 TCR beta chains were listed as cytomegalovirus-associated.

As to this clone: What it recognizes is unknown.

The rearrangement joins TRBV2 to TRBJ1-4, with TRBD1 as a possible D gene (5 bases). Material for sequencing was PBMCs. The sequence derives from a woman aged 18-30 years in good health and CMV-seronegative. CDR3 coding DNA: TGTGCCAGCAGTGAAGATCAGACAGCAACTAATGAAAAACTGTTTTTT. It codes for CASSEDQTATNEKLFF.